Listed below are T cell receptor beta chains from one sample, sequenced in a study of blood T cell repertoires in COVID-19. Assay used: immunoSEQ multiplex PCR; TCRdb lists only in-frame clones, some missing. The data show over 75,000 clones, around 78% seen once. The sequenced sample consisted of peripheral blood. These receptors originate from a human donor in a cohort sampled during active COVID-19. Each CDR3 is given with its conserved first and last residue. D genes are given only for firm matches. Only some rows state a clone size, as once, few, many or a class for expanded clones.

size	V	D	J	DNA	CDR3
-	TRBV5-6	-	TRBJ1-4	TGTGCCAGCAGCCCGGCGGGGCATGAAAAACTGTTTTTT	CASSPAGHEKLFF
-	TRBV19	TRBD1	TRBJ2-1	TGTGCCAGTGGACAGGTGGGAAATGAGCAGTTCTTC	CASGQVGNEQFF
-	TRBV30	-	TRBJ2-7	TGTGCCTGGAGTCGGGGTTCCTACGAGCAGTACTTC	CAWSRGSYEQYF
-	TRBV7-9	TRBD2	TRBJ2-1	TGTGCCAGCAGATTTGGGCGGGAGGGCCCGAAGGATGAGCAGTTCTTC	CASRFGREGPKDEQFF
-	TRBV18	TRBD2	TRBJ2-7	TGTGCCAGCTCACTACGGCGGGGGTACGAGCAGTACTTC	CASSLRRGYEQYF
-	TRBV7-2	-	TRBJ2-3	TGTGCCAGCAGCTTGAGGACTACCACAGATACGCAGTATTTT	CASSLRTTTDTQYF
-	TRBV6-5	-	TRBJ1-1	TGTGCCAGCAGTCAATACATGAACACTGAAGCTTTCTTT	CASSQYMNTEAFF
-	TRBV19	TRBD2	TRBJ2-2	TGTGCCAGTAGTGCCCTGACTAGCGGTAACACCGGGGAGCTGTTTTTT	CASSALTSGNTGELFF
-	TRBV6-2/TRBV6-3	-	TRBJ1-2	TGTGCCAGCAACCCCGAACCGGGACTACACTATGGCTACACCTTC	CASNPEPGLHYGYTF
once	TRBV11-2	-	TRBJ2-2	TGTGCCAGCAGCTTAGATTTTTGGGGACTTCCCAACACCGGGGAGCTGTTTTTT	CASSLDFWGLPNTGELFF
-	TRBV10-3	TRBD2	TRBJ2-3	TGTGCCATCAGTCCCGGACTAGCGGAGATCACAGATACGCAGTATTTT	CAISPGLAEITDTQYF
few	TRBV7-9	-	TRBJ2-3	TGTGCCAGCAGCCCCCCCATGAGCCCCGACACAGATACGCAGTATTTT	CASSPPMSPDTDTQYF
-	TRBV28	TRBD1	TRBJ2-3	TGTGCCAGCAGTCCTCGGACAGGGATCCCAGATACGCAGTATTTT	CASSPRTGIPDTQYF
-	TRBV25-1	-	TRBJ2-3	TGTGCCAGCAGTGACCCCCGGAGGGCCGCGGGCACAGATACGCAGTATTTT	CASSDPRRAAGTDTQYF
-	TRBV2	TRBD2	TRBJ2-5	TGTGCCAGCAGTGACAAGACCGGGACTAGCGGGGGGTGGGGAGAGACCCAGTACTTC	CASSDKTGTSGGWGETQYF
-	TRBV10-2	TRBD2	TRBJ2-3	TGCTCCAGCGGACTAGCGGTTTTCGTACGGGGCCCAGATACGCAGTATTTT	CSSGLAVFVRGPDTQYF
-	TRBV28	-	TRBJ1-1	TGTGCCAGCAGATTTTATACAGGGAAAGACACTGAAGCTTTCTTT	CASRFYTGKDTEAFF
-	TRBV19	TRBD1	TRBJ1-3	TGTGCCAGTAGAAGACAGGGGAGTGGAAACACCATATATTTT	CASRRQGSGNTIYF
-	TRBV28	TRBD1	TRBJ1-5	TGTGCCAGCAGTCACACCGGGACAGTCCCATATAGCAATCAGCCCCAGCATTTT	CASSHTGTVPYSNQPQHF
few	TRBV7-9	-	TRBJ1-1	TGTGCCAGCAGCTTCGAGGGCACTGAAGCTTTCTTT	CASSFEGTEAFF
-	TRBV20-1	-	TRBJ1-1	TGCAGTGCTAGAGAGCGCACTGAAGCTTTCTTT	CSARERTEAFF
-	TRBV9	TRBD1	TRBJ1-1	TGTGCCAGCAGCACCCGACAGGGTGGAACTGAAGCTTTCTTT	CASSTRQGGTEAFF
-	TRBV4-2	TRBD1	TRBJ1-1	TGTGCCAGCAGCATGGACAGGGACACTGAAGCTTTCTTT	CASSMDRDTEAFF
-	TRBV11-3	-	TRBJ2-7	TGTGCCAGCAGCCCCCGGGACAACTACGAGCAGTACTTC	CASSPRDNYEQYF
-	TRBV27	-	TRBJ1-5	TGTGCCAGCAGTTGGGCGATTTCGGCGCCCCAGCATTTT	CASSWAISAPQHF
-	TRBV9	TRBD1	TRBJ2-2	TGTGCCAGCAGCGTCAGGGGGACCGGGGAGCTGTTTTTT	CASSVRGTGELFF
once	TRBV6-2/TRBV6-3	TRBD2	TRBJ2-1	TGTGCCAGCAGTTACGAAGCTAGCGGGAGGGATTACAATGAGCAGTTCTTC	CASSYEASGRDYNEQFF
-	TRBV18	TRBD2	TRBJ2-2	TGTGCCAGCAAAACTAGCGGGACTAACACCGGGGAGCTGTTTTTT	CASKTSGTNTGELFF
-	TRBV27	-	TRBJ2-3	TGTGCCAGCAGTTTATCGATTCCCTGGCGGGATGGCACAGATACGCAGTATTTT	CASSLSIPWRDGTDTQYF
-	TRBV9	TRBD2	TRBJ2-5	TGTGCCAGCAGCGTAAATAAGCGGGGGGGTCAAGAGACCCAGTACTTC	CASSVNKRGGQETQYF
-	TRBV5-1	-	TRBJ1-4	TGCGCCAGCAGCTCGGAGACCCTCCAAAAACTGTTTTTT	CASSSETLQKLFF
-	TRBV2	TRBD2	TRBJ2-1	TGTGCCAGCAGTGAGAAGGCTAGCGGTTACAATGAGCAGTTCTTC	CASSEKASGYNEQFF
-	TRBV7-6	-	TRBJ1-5	TGTGCCAGCAGCTTAGGGGCCAATCAGCCCCAGCATTTT	CASSLGANQPQHF
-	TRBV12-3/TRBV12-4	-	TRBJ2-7	TGTGCCAGCAGCCTACAGGGAACCTACGAGCAGTACTTC	CASSLQGTYEQYF
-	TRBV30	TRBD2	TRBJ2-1	TGTGCCTGGAGCGGACTAGCGGTAGTGAATGAGCAGTTCTTC	CAWSGLAVVNEQFF
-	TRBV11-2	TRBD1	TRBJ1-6	TGTGCCAGCAGCTCGAGAGCAGGGGGCATTGGGGTTTCACCCCTCCACTTT	CASSSRAGGIGVSPLHF
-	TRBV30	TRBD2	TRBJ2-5	TGTGCCTTTATCGGACTAGCGGGGAACCAAGAGACCCAGTACTTC	CAFIGLAGNQETQYF
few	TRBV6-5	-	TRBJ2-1	TGTGCCAGCAGTTACCGGGTAGGTGAGCAGTTCTTC	CASSYRVGEQFF
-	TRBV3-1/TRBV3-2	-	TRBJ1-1	TGTGCCAGCAGCCAAGGTGCAGGGCCGAACACTGAAGCTTTCTTT	CASSQGAGPNTEAFF
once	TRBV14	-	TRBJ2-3	TGTGCCAGCAGCCAGGACTGGACGGGAAGCGGGCCTCCTTCTAGCACAGATACGCAGTATTTT	CASSQDWTGSGPPSSTDTQYF